This T cell receptor beta chain stems from a study of early T cells in non-severe SARS-CoV-2 infection listed by TCRdb under 2021. In terms of the full investigation: TCR sequencing used bulk RNA from unsorted whole blood, so alpha and beta chains could not be paired. What the research found in general, with its limitations: VDJdb matching was skewed toward anti-spike CD8 responses and likely underestimated virus-specific expansions, missing private and CD4 specificities.

Library preparation employed 5' RACE. Data came from a NextSeq 500. To correct for sequencing error and PCR bias, the TCR library protocol tagged individual cDNA molecules with unique molecular identifiers. Both TCR alpha and beta chains were sequenced, and tight co-correlation was observed between alpha and beta sequence abundances in each sample. Turning to the authors' computational methods: Decombinator V4 was used to annotate the V gene, J gene and CDR3 of the TCR sequences. Expanded TCRs were defined as changing significantly between any two time points under a Poisson model with p below 0.0001. Abundances of TCRs were expressed as counts per million after normalisation to the total number of TCRs sequenced in each sample. MAIT TCRs were defined by TRAV1-2 paired with TRAJ12, TRAJ20 or TRAJ33, and iNKT TCRs by TRAV10 paired with TRAJ18. VDJdb, accessed 1 November 2021, was searched for CMV, EBV and SARS-CoV-2 annotated TCRs, with TCRs annotated for multiple antigens excluded. The raw public reads went through TCRdb reprocessing: fastp at Q25, MiXCR clone calling, in-frame beta chains kept. Identical CDR3 proteins give one entry, which carries the most common genes and DNA. None of the V and J calls come from the authors' own analysis; TCRdb made them. This sample holds around 56,000 distinct CDR3 sequences; roughly 7.1% were observed only once. Of the sample, roughly a tenth falls within the top ten clones.

This was a case-control study nested in a cohort of healthcare workers in London, UK, who had nasopharyngeal swab PCR tests and blood samples taken every week. Between 23 and 31 March 2020, the week of the UK lockdown, healthcare workers were enrolled and then followed up weekly for as long as 16 weeks. In this sample, this clonotype turned up many times. What antigen it recognizes has not been identified. Nothing much larger sits one base from this clone, and base qualities are not available. Measured from the cysteine to the phenylalanine, the CDR3 is 15 residues long. CDR3 DNA only is kept here, 45 bases in frame from base 1. In the germline V gene, CDR1 corresponds to SGHRS and CDR2 to YFSETQ. V is clipped by 4 bases and J by 1 base, and the sequence between their germline boundaries is 9 bases long.

This clonotype was obtained from an adult who was a healthcare worker with PCR-confirmed SARS-CoV-2 infection or an uninfected control (not recorded which). The chain uses TRBV5-1 and TRBJ2-6, with a tentative D call of TRBD1 or TRBD2, each matching 5 bases. Sequencing used whole blood, obtained at baseline. The nucleotides are TGCGCCAGCAGCATGGGGGATTCTGGGGCCAACGTCCTGACTTTC. It specifies CASSMGDSGANVLTF.